Listed here are 15 T cell receptor beta chains from one sample, sequenced in a study of tumor and adjacent non-tumor tissue in lung cancer. The template was RNA from unsorted bulk tissue. Three rounds of nested PCR, following a modified ARM-PCR protocol, produced the TCRbeta library. TCRdb independently ran MiXCR on the multiplex PCR reads; one entry per CDR3 protein. The sample has 90,000 or so distinct CDR3 sequences; about three fifths are singletons. Source material: lung tumor tissue. The receptors stem from a man between 65 and 85 years old with non-small cell lung cancer.

Points on this clonotype: Sequence at one end of the junction differs from germline and may be a read error. V is TRBV4-1 and J is TRBJ2-5; D uncertain. Germline values: CDR1 MGHRA, CDR2 YSYEKL. CDR3 length: 12 amino acids. For the CDR3, the DNA is TGCGCCAGCAGCCAAGACCAGGAGAACCAGTACTTC. Its translation: CASSQDQENQYF.

This sequence joins TRBV9 and TRBJ2-5; 7 nucleotides line up with TRBD1. Trimming at V came to 4 bases and at J to 5 bases, leaving 11 bases not matched to a gene. Germline-derived CDR1 and CDR2 are SGDLS and YYNGEE. The CDR3 length is 15 residues. The CDR3 loop reads CASSHSLDRRETQYF. CDR3 coding DNA: TGTGCCAGCAGCCACAGCCTGGACAGGCGGGAGACCCAGTACTTC.

A remark on this clonotype: A read error may be the cause here, since a much bigger clone is one base away. Since no conserved phenylalanine or tryptophan closes the CDR3, a read error is the likely cause. The J gene is TRBJ2-7, the V gene TRBV28, with 7 bases identical to TRBD1. V trimming: 2 bases; J trimming: 9 bases; junction bases outside the gene matches: 7. Germline V gene data show CDR1 as MDHEN and CDR2 as SYDVKM. The length of the CDR3 is 13 residues. As DNA, the CDR3 is TGTGCCAGCAGTTTAGAATGGGACAGTGGGCAGTACATC. Encoded protein: CASSLEWDSGQYI.

Worth noting for this clonotype: The junction differs from germline at one of its ends, possibly a read error. This chain uses TRBV12-3 or TRBV12-4 with TRBJ2-1; tentatively, D is TRBD2 (5 bases). This CDR3 comprises 15 residues. The CDR3 loop reads CAGSFGRGPRDGQFF. Written as DNA, the CDR3 is TGTGCCGGCAGTTTTGGTCGCGGGCCAAGGGATGGGCAGTTCTTC.

Concerning this clonotype itself: One junction end does not reproduce the germline sequence, and a read error may be involved. This chain links TRBV11-2 with TRBJ2-5, with TRBD2 identical over 9 bases. Germline values: CDR1 SGHAT, CDR2 FQNNGV. The CDR3 has 17 residues. The CDR3 coding sequence is TGTTCCGGCAGCTTAGGGGCTAGCGGGATCGTCGTGGAGACCCGGTACTTC. Translation: CSGSLGASGIVVETRYF.

For this clonotype: This likely comes from a read error, as the CDR3 has no conserved phenylalanine or tryptophan at its end. Because the CDR3's place on the DNA is in doubt, the DNA is left out and the CDR3 is given as listed by TCRdb. CDR3 sequence reads: CAWKDRDSGNQPHHS. The J gene is TRBJ1-5, the V gene TRBV30; the D call in the table, TRBD1, was not verified against the DNA. The CDR3 has 15 amino acids, counting both end residues. Per germline, CDR1 GTSNPN and CDR2 SVGIG (reference sequence).

Concerning this clonotype itself: Germline and junction disagree at one end, which may indicate a read error. The chain joins TRBV6-1 to TRBJ2-6; a possible D gene is TRBD1 (6 bases). The CDR3 consists of 16 residues. Germline V CDR1 and CDR2: MNHNS, SASEGT. The CDR3 here is CANSAEDSSGANVVTF. CDR3 in DNA: TGTGCTAACAGTGCCGAGGACAGCTCTGGGGCCAACGTCGTGACTTTC.

This clonotype was seen a single time. An end of the junction differs from the germline gene, which may be a read error. This sequence joins TRBV20-1 and TRBJ2-1; TRBD2 agrees at 14 bases. CDR3 length: 16 amino acids. Germline CDR1 is DFQATT and CDR2 is SNEGSKA (reference sequence). CDR3 sequence: CSASLLGLAGVNEQFF. CDR3 in DNA: TGTAGTGCTAGTCTGCTGGGACTAGCGGGAGTCAATGAGCAGTTCTTC.

As regards this clonotype: A junction boundary mismatches the germline segment, possibly from a read error. The chain is built from TRBV11-2 and TRBJ2-7, with 7 bases matching TRBD1. The CDR3 totals 14 residues. From germline, CDR1 is SGHAT and CDR2 FQNNGV. The CDR3 loop reads CGSSEGDRNHEQYF. DNA of the CDR3: TGTGGCAGCAGTGAGGGGGACAGAAACCACGAGCAGTACTTC.

This clonotype came up a few times. With a much larger clone just one base away, this may be a read error. The V and J genes are TRBV5-1 and TRBJ2-1; weak D call: TRBD2 (6 bases). V lost 3 bases to trimming and J lost 4 bases, with 14 bases between them. Germline V gene lookup returns CDR1 SGHRS and CDR2 YFSETQ. CDR3 size: 15 residues. For the CDR3, the DNA is TGCGCCAGCAGCTGGGGGGAGTTGAAGTACAATGAGCAGTTCTTC. Translating it yields CASSWGELKYNEQFF. Full variable domain (missing parts from reference TRBV5-1 and TRBJ2-1): KAGVTQTPRYLIKTRGQQVTLSCSPISGHRSVSWYQQTPGQGLQFLFEYFSETQRNKGNFPGRFSGRQFSNSRSEMNVSTLELGDSALYLCASSWGELKYNEQFFGPGTRLTVL.

A note on this clonotype: A read error may be the cause here, since a much bigger clone is one base away. This chain joins TRBV20-1 and TRBJ2-4; 8 bases map to TRBD2. V lost 3 bases and J lost 8; bases outside the gene matches: 18. The CDR3 covers 17 residues. CDR1 and CDR2 from the germline V gene are DFQATT and SNEGSKA (reference sequence). The CDR3 nucleotides read TGCAGTGCTAGTAATAGCGGGACGGGCCATTCTCAAGACATTCAGTACTTC. It encodes CSASNSGTGHSQDIQYF.

On this clonotype itself: A read error may be the cause here, since a much bigger clone is one base away. The chain joins TRBV7-9 to TRBJ2-1; 9 bases align to TRBD1. V dropped 10 bases and J dropped 14; count of bases not matched to a gene: 12. The CDR3 consists of 12 residues. Germline CDR1 is SEHNR and CDR2 is FQNEAQ (reference sequence). The CDR3 region has the DNA TGTGCCAACGGCTTGCGGACAGGGGACAAGTTCTTC. Protein: CANGLRTGDKFF. The entire variable domain, with the rest obtained from reference TRBV7-9 and TRBJ2-1, is as follows: DTGVSQNPRHKITKRGQNVTFRCDPISEHNRLYWYRQTLGQGPEFLTYFQNEAQLEKSRLLSDRFSAERPKGSFSTLEIQRTEQGDSAMYLCANGLRTGDKFFGPGTRLTVL.

This clonotype was recorded many times. The chain recombines TRBV10-2 with TRBJ1-5; tentatively, D is TRBD1 (5 bases). The ends were cut back, 4 bases at V and 7 bases at J, with 11 bases in the middle. CDR1 and CDR2 (germline): WSHSY, SAAADI. The CDR3 totals 13 residues. The CDR3: CASSGGGIQPQHF. The CDR3 DNA is TGCGCCAGCAGTGGTGGGGGAATCCAGCCCCAGCATTTT.

The gene calls are TRBV5-1 and TRBJ2-7; TRBD2 might be the D (6 bases). The CDR3 runs 15 residues. The V end lost 6 bases, the J end lost 0 bases, and 16 bases lay between the germline ends. Germline lookup yields CDR1 SGHRS and CDR2 YFSETQ. The CDR3 region has the DNA TGCGCCAGCACCCCGGACGGGGGAAGCTCCTACGAGCAGTACTTC. Protein product: CASTPDGGSSYEQYF.

In regard to this clonotype: The junction departs from germline at one end; a sequencing error may be responsible. The chain links TRBV12-3 or TRBV12-4 to TRBJ2-2; TRBD2 is a possible D gene (5 bases). CDR3 length equals 15 residues. CDR3 sequence: CAGTRLGSSTGVLFF. The CDR3 DNA sequence: TGTGCCGGCACCCGGTTGGGCTCGTCCACCGGGGTGCTGTTTTTT.